A single sample is the source of the 10 T cell receptor beta chains below, sequenced in a study of post-analysis software for immune sequencing data. Overall study results and limits: Controls showed lower frequencies than patients for roughly 5 TRBV segments, and TRBV5-6, TRBV5-1 and TRBV20-1 were among these.

Unique-molecular-identifier-tagged TCR beta cDNA libraries were used. One entry per CDR3 protein, called by TCRdb with MiXCR from the PCR reads. The table lists 750,000 to 950,000 distinct CDR3 sequences, about 43% of them singletons. These receptors lack a known antigen. The sequencing sample was made of blood. These receptors were obtained from a girl between 10 and 17 years old with multiple sclerosis.

In its sample, this clonotype was seen many times. The chain uses TRBV13 and TRBJ2-3; 8 nucleotides align to TRBD2. V shed 8 bases, J shed 5 bases, and the junction held 6 bases outside the gene matches. Germline CDR1 is PRHDT and CDR2 is FYEKMQ (reference sequence). The CDR3 covers 13 residues. The CDR3 bases are TGTGCCAGCGGCCGGGAGGGAGAAGATACGCAGTATTTT. Translating gives CASGREGEDTQYF.

The table lists this clonotype with a few counts. V usage is TRBV7-9 and J usage is TRBJ2-3, with 13 bases matching TRBD2. J was trimmed by 5 bases and V by 5 bases; bases with no gene match: 10. The CDR3 has 17 residues. Germline CDR1 is SEHNR and CDR2 is FQNEAQ (reference sequence). CDR3 loop: CASSRLAGGGGGDTQYF. DNA for the CDR3: TGTGCCAGCAGCAGACTAGCGGGAGGAGGCGGCGGAGATACGCAGTATTTT.

This chain joins TRBV7-2 and TRBJ2-3; TRBD2 might be the D (5 bases). The CDR3 runs 17 residues. Germline CDR1 reads SGHTA; CDR2 reads FQGNSA. The V gene lost 0 bases and the J gene lost 4 bases, with 17 bases spanning the gap. CDR3 coding DNA: TGTGCCAGCAGCTTAGCCCGGGGAGCGTACCCCGCAGATACGCAGTATTTT. Its protein product is CASSLARGAYPADTQYF. The variable domain in full, completed from reference TRBV7-2 and TRBJ2-3, reads GAGVSQSPSNKVTEKGKDVELRCDPISGHTALYWYRQSLGQGLEFLIYFQGNSAPDKSGLPSDRFSAERTGGSVSTLTIQRTQQEDSAVYLCASSLARGAYPADTQYFGPGTRLTVL.

This clonotype has more than one count but fewer than ten. The rearrangement links TRBV6-5 to TRBJ1-5, with D uncertain. Germline values: CDR1 MNHEY, CDR2 SVGAGI. CDR3 length: 15 residues. V lost 3 bases and J lost 1, with 10 bases in between. CDR3 sequence: CASSYARTSNQPQHF. The CDR3 region has the DNA TGTGCCAGCAGTTATGCCAGGACCAGCAATCAGCCCCAGCATTTT.

As to this clonotype: Since no conserved phenylalanine or tryptophan closes the CDR3, a read error is the likely cause. The chain recombines TRBV7-9 with TRBJ2-1; 9 bases map to TRBD2. The trim removed 2 bases at V and 7 bases at J, leaving 12 bases unmatched. This CDR3 is built from 17 residues. Germline lookup yields CDR1 SEHNR and CDR2 FQNEAQ (reference sequence). The CDR3 is CASSLWLASGKSNEQFL. CDR3 nucleotide sequence: TGTGCCAGCAGCTTATGGCTGGCTAGCGGGAAATCAAATGAGCAGTTCCTC.

The chain recombines TRBV4-1 with TRBJ2-5, with 7 positions matching TRBD2. This CDR3 is 15 amino acids long. Trimming at V came to 5 bases and at J to 3 bases, leaving 9 bases not matched to a gene. Germline loops: CDR1 MGHRA, CDR2 YSYEKL. DNA for the CDR3: TGCGCCAGCAGCGCCCTTTTGGCGGGGGAAGAGACCCAGTACTTC. It codes for CASSALLAGEETQYF.

This clonotype has only a few counts. The chain combines TRBV29-1 with TRBJ2-5; D perhaps matches TRBD2 (6 bases). The CDR3 consists of 15 residues. Germline lookup yields CDR1 SQVTM and CDR2 ANQGSEA. Trimming cost V 2 bases and J 3 bases, with 16 bases left between them. The CDR3 DNA reads TGCAGCGTTGAACTGCGGGGTTTGGGGGAAGAGACCCAGTACTTC. Translation: CSVELRGLGEETQYF.

This clonotype has a single count. This chain connects TRBV12-3 or TRBV12-4 to TRBJ2-1; tentatively, D is TRBD2 (5 bases). V was pared by 11 bases and J by 2 bases, with 16 bases between. The CDR3 is 14 residues long. Here the CDR3 DNA reads TGTGCCTCCCGTCGAGGGAGCACCTACAATGAGCAGTTCTTC. Its protein product is CASRRGSTYNEQFF.

V usage is TRBV20-1 and J usage is TRBJ1-2; tentative D call: TRBD1 (6 bases). This CDR3 spans 13 amino acids. Germline V CDR1 and CDR2: DFQATT, SNEGSKA (reference sequence). CDR3 nucleotides: TGCATGCTCCAGGGGATAAAAGACTATGGCTACACCTTC. Amino acids: CMLQGIKDYGYTF.

The chain is built from TRBV4-3 and TRBJ1-2; a possible D gene is TRBD1 (5 bases). Germline V lookup: CDR1 LGHNA, CDR2 YSLEER. The CDR3 sequence is 13 residues long. The ends were cut back, 5 bases at V and 8 bases at J, with 15 bases in the middle. CDR3 in amino acids: CASSGMGVEGYTF. The CDR3 nucleotides read TGCGCCAGCAGCGGGATGGGGGTGGAGGGCTACACCTTC.